A single sample gave rise to the 2 T cell receptor beta chains below, sequenced in a study of regulatory T cells in long-lasting Graves disease. Time point in this sample: newly diagnosed GD, antithyroid drugs for less than 3 months. The TCR library was prepared using RNA isolated from PBMCs. HTBI primers from iRepertoire and Arm-PCR of CDR3 regions yielded the TCR beta libraries. One entry per CDR3 protein, called by TCRdb with MiXCR from the multiplex PCR reads. The table lists about 400,000 distinct CDR3 sequences, 16% of them singletons. These data were also filed under a second study, of T cells in Graves' hyperthyroidism and ophthalmopathy.

The sample in question was peripheral blood mononuclear cells (PBMCs), obtained at new diagnosis, from a patient treated with antithyroid drugs. These receptors originate from a woman aged 18-29 years with Graves disease.

V gene TRBV13 combines with J gene TRBJ2-4, with TRBD2 identical over 12 bases. The J call is doubtful: the DNA matches TRBJ2-1 better. The CDR3 has 16 residues. Germline loops: CDR1 PRHDT, CDR2 FYEKMQ (reference sequence). The CDR3 nucleotides read TGTGCCAGCAGCTTAGAGTGGACTAGCGGGAAGGTTGGGCAGTTCTTC. Amino acid sequence: CASSLEWTSGKVGQFF.

V usage is TRBV7-9 and J usage is TRBJ2-2; 11 positions agree with TRBD1. CDR3 length: 16 residues. Germline-derived CDR1 and CDR2 are SEHNR and FQNEAQ (reference sequence). Unmatched junction bases numbered 10, after V lost 8 bases and J lost 5 bases. The CDR3, as DNA: TGTGCCAGCTACAGCGGGACAGGGGGTATGACCGGGGAGCTGTTTTTT. Its translation: CASYSGTGGMTGELFF.